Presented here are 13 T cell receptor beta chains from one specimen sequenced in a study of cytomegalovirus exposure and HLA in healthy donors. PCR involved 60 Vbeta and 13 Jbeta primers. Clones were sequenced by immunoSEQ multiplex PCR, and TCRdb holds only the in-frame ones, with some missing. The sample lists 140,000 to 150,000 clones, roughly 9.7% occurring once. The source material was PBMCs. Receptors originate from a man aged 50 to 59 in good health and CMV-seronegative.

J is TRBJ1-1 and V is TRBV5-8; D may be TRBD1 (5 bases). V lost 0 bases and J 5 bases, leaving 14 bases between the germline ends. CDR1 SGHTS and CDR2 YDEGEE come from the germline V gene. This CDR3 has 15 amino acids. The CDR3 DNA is TGTGCCAGCAGCTTGGAGAGGTTGAAGGGGACTGAAGCTTTCTTT. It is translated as CASSLERLKGTEAFF.

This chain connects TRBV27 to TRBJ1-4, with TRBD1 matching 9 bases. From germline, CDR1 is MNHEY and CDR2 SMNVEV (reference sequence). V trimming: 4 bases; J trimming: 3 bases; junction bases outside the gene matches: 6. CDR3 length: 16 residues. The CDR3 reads CASSSTGTGSNEKLFF. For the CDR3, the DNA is TGTGCCAGCAGTTCGACCGGGACAGGGTCTAATGAAAAACTGTTTTTT. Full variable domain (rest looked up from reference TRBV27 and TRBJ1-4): EAQVTQNPRYLITVTGKKLTVTCSQNMNHEYMSWYRQDPGLGLRQIYYSMNVEVTDKGDVPEGYKVSRKEKRNFPLILESPSPNQTSLYFCASSSTGTGSNEKLFFGSGTQLSVL.

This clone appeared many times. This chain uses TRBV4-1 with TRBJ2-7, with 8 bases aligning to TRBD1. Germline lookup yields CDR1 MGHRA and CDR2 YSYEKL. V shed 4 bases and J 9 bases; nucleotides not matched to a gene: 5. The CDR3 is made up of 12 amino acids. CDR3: CASSPGTGRQYF. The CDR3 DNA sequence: TGCGCCAGCAGCCCCGGGACAGGTCGGCAGTACTTC.

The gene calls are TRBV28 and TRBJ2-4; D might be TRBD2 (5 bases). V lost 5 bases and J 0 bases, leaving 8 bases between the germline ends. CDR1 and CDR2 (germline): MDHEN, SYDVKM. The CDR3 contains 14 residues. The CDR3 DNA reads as TGTGCCAGCAGTAAGGGAGTAGCCAAAAACATTCAGTACTTC. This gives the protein CASSKGVAKNIQYF.

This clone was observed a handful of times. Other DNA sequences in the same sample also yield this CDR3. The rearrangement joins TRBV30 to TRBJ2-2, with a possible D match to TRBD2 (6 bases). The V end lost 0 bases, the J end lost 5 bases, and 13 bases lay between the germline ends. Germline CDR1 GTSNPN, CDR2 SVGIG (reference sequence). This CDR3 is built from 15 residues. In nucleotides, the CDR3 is TGTGCCTGGAGTGTACTCGGGGGAGGAACCGGGGAGCTGTTTTTT. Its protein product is CAWSVLGGGTGELFF.

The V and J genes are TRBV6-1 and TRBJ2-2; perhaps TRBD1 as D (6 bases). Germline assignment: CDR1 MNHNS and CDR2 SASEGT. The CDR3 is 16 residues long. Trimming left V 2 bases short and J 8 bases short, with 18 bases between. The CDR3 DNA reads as TGTGCCAGCAGTGAAAAAAAGGGGGTAGGATGGGGGGAGCTGTTTTTT. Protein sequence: CASSEKKGVGWGELFF.

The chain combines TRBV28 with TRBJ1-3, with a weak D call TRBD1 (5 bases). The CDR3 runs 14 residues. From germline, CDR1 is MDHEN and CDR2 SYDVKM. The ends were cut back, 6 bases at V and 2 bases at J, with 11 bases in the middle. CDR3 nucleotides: TGTGCCAGCAGCCGGGGGGGGACTGGAAACACCATATATTTT. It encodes CASSRGGTGNTIYF.

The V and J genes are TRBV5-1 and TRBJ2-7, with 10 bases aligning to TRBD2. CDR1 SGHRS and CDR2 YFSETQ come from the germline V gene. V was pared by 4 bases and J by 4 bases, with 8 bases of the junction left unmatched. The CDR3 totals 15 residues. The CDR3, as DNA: TGCGCCAGCAGCAACCGAGCGGGAGGGCCTTACGAGCAGTACTTC. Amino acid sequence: CASSNRAGGPYEQYF.

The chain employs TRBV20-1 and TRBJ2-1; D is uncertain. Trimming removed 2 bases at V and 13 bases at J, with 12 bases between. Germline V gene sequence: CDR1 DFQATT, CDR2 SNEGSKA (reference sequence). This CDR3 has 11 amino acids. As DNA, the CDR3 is TGCAGTGCTAGAATCCTACCGAGCCAGTTCTTC. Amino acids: CSARILPSQFF.

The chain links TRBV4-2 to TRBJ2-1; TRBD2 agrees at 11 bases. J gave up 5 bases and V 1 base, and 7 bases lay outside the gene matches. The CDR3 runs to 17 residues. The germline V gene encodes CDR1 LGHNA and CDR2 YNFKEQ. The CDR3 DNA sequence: TGTGCCAGCAGCCAAGTACTCGGGACTAGCGGAGACAATGAGCAGTTCTTC. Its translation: CASSQVLGTSGDNEQFF.

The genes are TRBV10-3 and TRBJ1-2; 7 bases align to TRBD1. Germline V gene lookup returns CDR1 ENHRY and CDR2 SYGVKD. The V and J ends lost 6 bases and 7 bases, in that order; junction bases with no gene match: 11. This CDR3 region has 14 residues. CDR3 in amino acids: CAIRPGGGNGGYTF. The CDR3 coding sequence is TGTGCCATCAGGCCGGGAGGGGGCAATGGTGGCTACACCTTC.

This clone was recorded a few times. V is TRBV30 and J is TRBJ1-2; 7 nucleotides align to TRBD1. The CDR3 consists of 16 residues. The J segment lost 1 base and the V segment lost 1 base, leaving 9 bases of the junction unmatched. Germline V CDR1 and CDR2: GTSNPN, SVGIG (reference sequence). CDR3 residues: CAWSGYGTGVNYGYTF. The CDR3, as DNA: TGTGCCTGGAGTGGGTATGGTACAGGGGTTAACTATGGCTACACCTTC. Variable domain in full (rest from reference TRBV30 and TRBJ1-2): SQTIHQWPATLVQPVGSPLSLECTVEGTSNPNLYWYRQAAGRGLQLLFYSVGIGQISSEVPQNLSASRPQDRQFILSSKKLLLSDSGFYLCAWSGYGTGVNYGYTFGSGTRLTVV.

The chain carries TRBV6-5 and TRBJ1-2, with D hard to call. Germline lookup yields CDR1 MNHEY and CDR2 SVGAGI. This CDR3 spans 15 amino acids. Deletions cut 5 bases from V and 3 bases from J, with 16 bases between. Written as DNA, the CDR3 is TGTGCCAGCAGTCCCGGTGAGGGAATGCACTATGGCTACACCTTC. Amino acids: CASSPGEGMHYGYTF.